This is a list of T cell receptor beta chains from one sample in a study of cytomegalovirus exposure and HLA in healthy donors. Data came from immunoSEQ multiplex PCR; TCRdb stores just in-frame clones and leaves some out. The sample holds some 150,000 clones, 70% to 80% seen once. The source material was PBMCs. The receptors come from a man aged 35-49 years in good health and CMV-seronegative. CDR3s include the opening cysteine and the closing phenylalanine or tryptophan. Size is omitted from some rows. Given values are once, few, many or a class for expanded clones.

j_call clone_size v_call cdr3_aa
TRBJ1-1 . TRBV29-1 CSGETGEDTEAFF
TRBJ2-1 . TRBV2 CASSGGLAGVYEQFF
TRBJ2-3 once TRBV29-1 CSVLPSTDTQYF
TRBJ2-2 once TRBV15 CATSRDLSTGELFF
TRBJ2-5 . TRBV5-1 CASSRWGGSGSNPKEETQYF
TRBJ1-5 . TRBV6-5 CASSYSQANQPQHF
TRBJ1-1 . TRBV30 CAWSSPSQGVF
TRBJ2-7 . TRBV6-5 CASSYSMGGNEQYF
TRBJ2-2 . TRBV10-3 CAINDRGQRNTGELFF
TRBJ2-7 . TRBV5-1 CASSLWVAGVGSDEQYF
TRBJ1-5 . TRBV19 CASSTQGSNQPQHF
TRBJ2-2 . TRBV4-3 CASSQEMGQGAAGELFF
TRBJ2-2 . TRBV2 CASSVLAGNTGELFF
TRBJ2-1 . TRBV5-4 CASSLGQGMYNEQFF
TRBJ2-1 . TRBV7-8 CASSLSRVYNEQFF
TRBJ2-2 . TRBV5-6 CASSLGGAGELFF
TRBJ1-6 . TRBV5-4 CASSLTEDSPLHF
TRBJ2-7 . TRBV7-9 CASSYPGLAGPATLGEQYF
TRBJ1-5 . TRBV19 CASSIILWQANQPQHF
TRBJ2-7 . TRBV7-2 CASSRPGNEQYF
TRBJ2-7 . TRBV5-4 CASNWRDRDEQYF
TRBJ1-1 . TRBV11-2 CASSLDGAVRGAFF
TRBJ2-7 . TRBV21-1 CASSYPSGSFDEQYF
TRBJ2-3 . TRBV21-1 CARQGPDTQYF
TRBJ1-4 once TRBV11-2 CASSFRRADEKLFF
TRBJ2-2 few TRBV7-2 CASSPRAGKNTGELFF
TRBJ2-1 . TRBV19 CASSRSPLANSDNEQFF
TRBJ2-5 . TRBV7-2 CASSVEETQYF
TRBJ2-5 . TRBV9 CASSVGASGGLQETQYF
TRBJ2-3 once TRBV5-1 CASSLVGRLGTDTQYF
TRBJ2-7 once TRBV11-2 CASSSTWRSAQYF
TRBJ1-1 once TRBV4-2 CASSQDRVGDTEAFF
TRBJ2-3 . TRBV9 CASSVEGLAGGFPSTDTQYF
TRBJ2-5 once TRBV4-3 CASSQEGLQETQYF
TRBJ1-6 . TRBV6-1 CASGLQGMDSPLHF
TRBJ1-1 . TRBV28 CASSPGLPEAFF
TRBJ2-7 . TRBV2 CASSERSLAGGYEQYF
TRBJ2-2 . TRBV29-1 CSVRTGGAGELFF
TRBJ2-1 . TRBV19 CASSSGLKQFF
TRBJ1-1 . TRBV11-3 CASSLGDSTEAFF
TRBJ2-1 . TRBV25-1 CASSEAASGRGQFF
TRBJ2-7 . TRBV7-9 CASSSRQGSSYEQYF
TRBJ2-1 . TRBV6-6 CASSYSLASGHHEQFF